The rows below give T cell receptor beta chains drawn from one sample of a study of OX40 agonist ivuxolimab in advanced cancers. Produced via immunoSEQ multiplex PCR; TCRdb's table is partial and in-frame only. This sample carries 30,000 to 45,000 clones, around two thirds of them seen once, and the ten largest clones take approximately 18%. The source was CD4+ or CD8+ T cells sorted from blood, collected in a trial of the OX40 agonist ivuxolimab. The receptors were gathered from an adult with an advanced solid tumor such as melanoma, head and neck, liver or kidney cancer. CDR3s include the opening cysteine and the closing phenylalanine or tryptophan. Each record gives: V gene, J gene, D gene, clone size, CDR3 protein, CDR3 DNA. A D gene is named only where the DNA matches it firmly. Some rows have no size entry. The others give once, few or many, or a class for an expanded clone.

TRBV7-2	TRBJ2-2	.	.	CASSPPGRNTGELFF	TGTGCCAGCAGCCCGCCGGGACGGAACACCGGGGAGCTGTTTTTT
TRBV5-1	TRBJ2-1	.	.	CASSLEASRRVGYNEQFF	TGCGCCAGCAGCTTGGAGGCCTCGAGGAGGGTCGGCTACAATGAGCAGTTCTTC
TRBV20-1	TRBJ1-1	.	.	CSAIRAGEAFF	TGCAGTGCCATTAGGGCCGGTGAAGCTTTCTTT
TRBV30	TRBJ2-3	.	once	CAWSVRGNRNTDTQYF	TGTGCCTGGAGTGTACGGGGGAATCGGAACACAGATACGCAGTATTTT
TRBV11-3	TRBJ2-7	.	many	CASSRGMEGAVEQYF	TGTGCCAGCAGCCGCGGGATGGAGGGGGCCGTCGAGCAGTACTTC
TRBV5-1	TRBJ1-2	.	once	CASSLWGYAGDYGYTF	TGCGCCAGCAGCTTGTGGGGTTATGCGGGGGACTATGGCTACACCTTC
TRBV7-2	TRBJ1-5	.	.	CASSLGVSQPQHF	TGTGCCAGCAGCTTAGGGGTTAGCCAGCCCCAGCATTTT
TRBV6-5	TRBJ2-7	TRBD1	.	CASSLRTGEDYEQYF	TGTGCCAGCAGTCTACGGACAGGGGAGGATTACGAGCAGTACTTC
TRBV4-1	TRBJ1-2	.	once	CASSHSPGKNYGYTF	TGCGCCAGCAGCCACTCTCCAGGGAAAAACTATGGCTACACCTTC
TRBV27	TRBJ2-1	.	.	CASSLRGEYNEQFF	TGTGCCAGCAGTTTAAGGGGAGAATACAATGAGCAGTTCTTC
TRBV9	TRBJ2-2	.	.	CASSVGLTNTGELFF	TGTGCCAGCAGCGTGGGGTTAACGAACACCGGGGAGCTGTTTTTT
TRBV6-5	TRBJ2-3	.	.	CASGRGSKDTQYF	TGTGCCAGCGGTAGGGGATCCAAAGATACGCAGTATTTT
TRBV10-2	TRBJ1-6	.	.	CASSQQGNNSPLHF	TGCGCCAGCAGCCAGCAGGGGAATAATTCACCCCTCCACTTT
TRBV5-6	TRBJ1-2	.	.	CASSLQAAIYGYTF	TGTGCCAGCAGCTTACAGGCGGCCATCTATGGCTACACCTTC
TRBV7-3	TRBJ2-1	.	.	CASSPIGGINEQFF	TGTGCCAGCAGCCCCATTGGAGGGATCAATGAGCAGTTCTTC
TRBV7-3	TRBJ1-1	.	.	CASSSVGGTEAFF	TGTGCCAGCAGCTCCGTGGGGGGCACTGAAGCTTTCTTT
TRBV29-1	TRBJ1-1	.	.	CSVKADYSNTEAFF	TGCAGCGTAAAAGCTGATTACAGCAACACTGAAGCTTTCTTT
TRBV9	TRBJ1-3	TRBD1	.	CASSVDKTGGPGNTIYF	TGTGCCAGCAGCGTAGATAAGACAGGGGGCCCTGGAAACACCATATATTTT
TRBV7-9	TRBJ1-2	.	.	CASVFGGTDYGYTF	TGTGCCAGCGTTTTTGGGGGGACGGACTATGGCTACACCTTC
TRBV5-4	TRBJ1-5	.	few	CASSVSGSEQPQHF	TGTGCCAGCAGCGTATCCGGGTCGGAGCAGCCCCAGCATTTT
TRBV27	TRBJ2-7	TRBD1	.	CASRPWTGNEQYF	TGTGCCAGCAGGCCGTGGACAGGTAACGAGCAGTACTTC
TRBV5-4	TRBJ1-6	.	.	CASSLSGGGDSPLHF	TGTGCCAGCAGCCTGTCCGGGGGCGGTGATTCACCCCTCCACTTT
TRBV7-9	TRBJ2-6	.	.	CASSLDRRSGANVLTF	TGTGCCAGCAGCTTAGATCGCAGGTCTGGGGCCAACGTCCTGACTTTC
TRBV25-1	TRBJ2-1	.	.	CASSRDGYNEQFF	TGTGCCAGCAGCCGGGACGGCTACAATGAGCAGTTCTTC
TRBV5-1	TRBJ1-5	.	many	CASSLLGGPGQPQHF	TGCGCCAGCAGCTTACTCGGGGGGCCAGGTCAGCCCCAGCATTTT
TRBV6-6	TRBJ1-3	.	.	CASSLRAGNTIYF	TGTGCCAGCAGCCTTCGTGCCGGAAACACCATATATTTT
TRBV6-1	TRBJ1-1	.	.	CASSDTEAFF	TGTGCCAGCAGTGATACTGAAGCTTTCTTT
TRBV18	TRBJ1-1	.	.	CASSPRESGTEAFF	TGTGCCAGCTCACCACGAGAGTCAGGGACTGAAGCTTTCTTT
TRBV11-2	TRBJ2-7	TRBD1	.	CASSSPTSRDRVYEQYF	TGTGCCAGCAGCTCGCCCACCAGCCGGGACAGGGTCTACGAGCAGTACTTC
TRBV18	TRBJ1-2	TRBD1	few	CASSPGQGSYGYTF	TGTGCCAGCTCACCAGGACAGGGCTCCTATGGCTACACCTTC
TRBV6-5	TRBJ2-5	TRBD2	few	CASSYSGRGGPETQYF	TGTGCCAGCAGTTACTCGGGGCGGGGGGGCCCGGAGACCCAGTACTTC
TRBV11-2	TRBJ1-2	.	few	CASRRDYGYTF	TGTGCCAGCAGACGGGACTATGGCTACACCTTC
TRBV4-1	TRBJ1-5	.	.	CASSQTRWGSPQHF	TGCGCCAGCAGCCAGACCAGGTGGGGGTCGCCCCAGCATTTT
TRBV4-1	TRBJ2-2	TRBD1	many	CASSHLTDRGSTGELFF	TGCGCCAGCAGCCACCTTACGGACAGGGGGTCAACCGGGGAGCTGTTTTTT
TRBV7-2	TRBJ1-1	TRBD1	once	CASSDRGGTEAFF	TGTGCCAGCAGCGACAGGGGAGGCACTGAAGCTTTCTTT
TRBV29-1	TRBJ2-5	.	.	CSVEPSGETQYF	TGCAGCGTTGAACCGAGCGGGGAGACCCAGTACTTC
TRBV2	TRBJ1-1	.	.	CASSDSGNTEAFF	TGTGCCAGCAGTGATTCAGGAAACACTGAAGCTTTCTTT
TRBV27	TRBJ1-2	.	.	CASSLADSNYGYTF	TGTGCCAGCAGTTTAGCGGACAGTAACTATGGCTACACCTTC
TRBV7-9	TRBJ2-1	.	.	CASSLTGNEQFF	TGTGCCAGCAGCCTGACAGGCAATGAGCAGTTCTTC
TRBV7-2	TRBJ1-1	.	.	CASSPHTEAFF	TGTGCCAGCAGCCCCCACACTGAAGCTTTCTTT
TRBV30	TRBJ2-3	.	.	CAWSGLISTDTQYF	TGTGCCTGGAGTGGCCTGATTTCTACAGATACGCAGTATTTT
TRBV28	TRBJ2-7	.	.	CASTAGRDEQYF	TGTGCCAGTACCGCAGGTCGCGACGAGCAGTACTTC
TRBV7-9	TRBJ2-3	TRBD2	.	CASSFSGGWTDTQYF	TGTGCCAGCAGCTTTAGCGGGGGGTGGACAGATACGCAGTATTTT
TRBV15	TRBJ1-2	.	.	CATSRGGGYGYTF	TGTGCCACCAGCAGAGGTGGGGGCTATGGCTACACCTTC
TRBV19	TRBJ1-2	.	.	CASTTAINYGYTF	TGTGCCAGTACCACCGCTATAAACTATGGCTACACCTTC
TRBV30	TRBJ2-3	.	.	CAFLRGDTQYF	TGTGCCTTCCTCCGGGGGGATACGCAGTATTTT
TRBV6-6	TRBJ2-7	TRBD1	.	CASRGQGNSYEQYF	TGTGCCAGCAGGGGACAGGGAAACTCCTACGAGCAGTACTTC
TRBV5-1	TRBJ1-2	.	.	CASSLDWVNKYGYTF	TGCGCCAGCAGCTTGGACTGGGTAAATAAGTATGGCTACACCTTC
TRBV10-3	TRBJ1-1	.	few	CAISDPTGGTEAFF	TGTGCCATCAGTGACCCCACGGGGGGTACTGAAGCTTTCTTT
TRBV12-5	TRBJ2-1	TRBD2	once	CASGFKTGGYNEQFF	TGTGCTAGTGGTTTTAAGACGGGGGGGTACAATGAGCAGTTCTTC
TRBV6-5	TRBJ1-2	TRBD1	few	CASRPTGGGYGYTF	TGTGCCAGCAGGCCTACAGGGGGCGGCTATGGCTACACCTTC
TRBV21-1	TRBJ1-2	.	few	CASSRGGPTRGYGYTF	TGTGCCAGCAGCAGGGGGGGACCTACAAGGGGCTATGGCTACACCTTC
TRBV7-3	TRBJ2-7	.	.	CASSPDIGYEQYF	TGTGCCAGCAGTCCGGACATCGGGTACGAGCAGTACTTC